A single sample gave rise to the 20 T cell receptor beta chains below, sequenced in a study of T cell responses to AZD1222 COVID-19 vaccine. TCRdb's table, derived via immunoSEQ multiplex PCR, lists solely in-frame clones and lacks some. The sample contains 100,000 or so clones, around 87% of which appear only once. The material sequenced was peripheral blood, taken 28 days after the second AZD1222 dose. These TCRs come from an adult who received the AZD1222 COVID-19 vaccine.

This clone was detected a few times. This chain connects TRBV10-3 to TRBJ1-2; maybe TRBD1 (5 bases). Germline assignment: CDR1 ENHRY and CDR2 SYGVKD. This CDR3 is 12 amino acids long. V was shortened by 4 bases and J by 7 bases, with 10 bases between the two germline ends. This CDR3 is CAISGDPGGYTF. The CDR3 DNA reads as TGTGCCATCAGTGGGGACCCGGGTGGCTACACCTTC.

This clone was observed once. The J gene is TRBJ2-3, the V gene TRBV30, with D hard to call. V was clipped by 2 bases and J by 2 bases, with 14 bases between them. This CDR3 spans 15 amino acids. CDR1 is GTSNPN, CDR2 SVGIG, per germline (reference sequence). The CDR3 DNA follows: TGTGCCTGGAGTCGGGCCAGACGGACCACAGATACGCAGTATTTT. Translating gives CAWSRARRTTDTQYF.

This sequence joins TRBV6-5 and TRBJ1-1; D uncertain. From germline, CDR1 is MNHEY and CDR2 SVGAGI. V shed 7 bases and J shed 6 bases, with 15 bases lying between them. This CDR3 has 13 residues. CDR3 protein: CASTWTLGSEAFF. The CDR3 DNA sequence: TGTGCCAGCACCTGGACTCTGGGCTCTGAAGCTTTCTTT.

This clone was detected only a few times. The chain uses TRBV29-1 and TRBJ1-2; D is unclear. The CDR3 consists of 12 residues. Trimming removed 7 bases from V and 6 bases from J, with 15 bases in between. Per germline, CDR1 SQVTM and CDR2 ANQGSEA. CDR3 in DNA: TGCAGCGCCGCCCGGACGGAGAATGGCTACACCTTC. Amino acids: CSAARTENGYTF.

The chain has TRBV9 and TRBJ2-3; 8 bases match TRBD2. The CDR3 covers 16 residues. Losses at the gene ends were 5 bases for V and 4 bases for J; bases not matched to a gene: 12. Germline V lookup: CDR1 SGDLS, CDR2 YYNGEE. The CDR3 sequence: CASSSGLGGGSDTQYF. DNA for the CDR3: TGTGCCAGCAGTTCTGGTCTGGGCGGGGGGTCAGATACGCAGTATTTT.

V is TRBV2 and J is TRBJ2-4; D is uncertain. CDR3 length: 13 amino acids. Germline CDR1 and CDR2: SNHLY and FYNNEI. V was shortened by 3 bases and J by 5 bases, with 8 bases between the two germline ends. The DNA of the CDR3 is TGTGCCAGCAGTGATGTAACAGAAAACATTCAGTACTTC. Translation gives CASSDVTENIQYF.

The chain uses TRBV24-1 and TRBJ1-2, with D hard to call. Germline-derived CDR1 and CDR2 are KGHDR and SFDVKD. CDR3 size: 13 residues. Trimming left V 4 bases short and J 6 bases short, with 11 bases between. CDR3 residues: CATSDPARNGYTF. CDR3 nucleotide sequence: TGTGCCACCAGTGACCCGGCCCGGAATGGCTACACCTTC.

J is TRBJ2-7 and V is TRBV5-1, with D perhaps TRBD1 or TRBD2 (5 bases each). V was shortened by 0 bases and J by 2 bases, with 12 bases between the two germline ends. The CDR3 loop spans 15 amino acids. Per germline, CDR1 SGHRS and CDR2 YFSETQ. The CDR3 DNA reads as TGCGCCAGCAGCTTGGAAGGGACGGGGCCCTACGAGCAGTACTTC. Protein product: CASSLEGTGPYEQYF.

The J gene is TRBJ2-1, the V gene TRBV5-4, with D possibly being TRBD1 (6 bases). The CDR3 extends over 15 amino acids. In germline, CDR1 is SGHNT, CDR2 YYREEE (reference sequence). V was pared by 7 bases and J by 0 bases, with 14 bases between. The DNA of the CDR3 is TGTGCCAGCGGACCTGGGGGCGTCTCCTACAATGAGCAGTTCTTC. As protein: CASGPGGVSYNEQFF.

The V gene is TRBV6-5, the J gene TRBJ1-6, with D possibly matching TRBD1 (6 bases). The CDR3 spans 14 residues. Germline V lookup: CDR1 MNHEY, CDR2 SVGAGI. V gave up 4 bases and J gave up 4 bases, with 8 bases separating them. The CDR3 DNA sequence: TGTGCCAGCAGTTCCGGACAGTATAATTCACCCCTCCACTTT. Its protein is CASSSGQYNSPLHF.

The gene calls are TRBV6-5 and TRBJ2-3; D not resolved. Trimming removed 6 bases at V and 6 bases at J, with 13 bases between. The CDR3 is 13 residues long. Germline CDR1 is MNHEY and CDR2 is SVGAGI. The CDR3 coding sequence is TGTGCCAGCAGGTCAGATATCTGGGATACGCAGTATTTT. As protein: CASRSDIWDTQYF.

CDR3 sequence (DNA): TGTGCCAGCAGCGACGGGGGGAACCTATTCACAGATACGCAGTATTTT. Translating gives CASSDGGNLFTDTQYF. This sequence joins TRBV9 and TRBJ2-3, with 7 positions matching TRBD2. Germline lookup yields CDR1 SGDLS and CDR2 YYNGEE. Trimming took 3 bases from V and 2 from J; bases not matched to a gene: 9. The CDR3 length is 16 residues.

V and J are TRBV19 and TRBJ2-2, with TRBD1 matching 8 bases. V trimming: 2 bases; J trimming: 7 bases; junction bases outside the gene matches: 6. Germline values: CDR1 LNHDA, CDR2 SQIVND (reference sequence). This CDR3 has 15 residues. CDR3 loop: CASSIPRGLGGELFF. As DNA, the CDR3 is TGTGCCAGTAGTATACCCAGGGGGCTTGGCGGGGAGCTGTTTTTT.

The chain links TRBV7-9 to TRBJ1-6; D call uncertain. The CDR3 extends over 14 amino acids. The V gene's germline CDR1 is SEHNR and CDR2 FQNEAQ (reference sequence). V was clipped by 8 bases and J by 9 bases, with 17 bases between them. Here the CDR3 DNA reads TGTGCCAGCGGAGATTGGTGGCACGGTTCACCCCTCCACTTT. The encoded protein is CASGDWWHGSPLHF. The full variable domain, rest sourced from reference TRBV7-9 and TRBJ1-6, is DTGVSQNPRHKITKRGQNVTFRCDPISEHNRLYWYRQTLGQGPEFLTYFQNEAQLEKSRLLSDRFSAERPKGSFSTLEIQRTEQGDSAMYLCASGDWWHGSPLHFGNGTRLTVT.

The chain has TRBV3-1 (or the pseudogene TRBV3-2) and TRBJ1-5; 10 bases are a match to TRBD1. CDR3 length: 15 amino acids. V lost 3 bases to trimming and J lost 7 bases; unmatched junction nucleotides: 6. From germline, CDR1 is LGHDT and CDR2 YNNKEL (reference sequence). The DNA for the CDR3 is TGTGCCAGCAGCCAGGATAGGACAGGGGGGCAGCCCCAGCATTTT. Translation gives CASSQDRTGGQPQHF.

DNA of the CDR3: TGTGCCAGCCGCAAGAGTACAGGGAATTCTGATTCACCCCTCCACTTT. It yields the protein CASRKSTGNSDSPLHF. The chain recombines TRBV7-9 with TRBJ1-6, with D tentatively TRBD1 (6 bases). V was cut by 8 bases and J by 8 bases, with 22 bases left in between. The germline CDR1 and CDR2 sequences are SEHNR and FQNEAQ (reference sequence). This CDR3 has 16 residues. Complete variable domain (other parts from reference TRBV7-9 and TRBJ1-6): DTGVSQNPRHKITKRGQNVTFRCDPISEHNRLYWYRQTLGQGPEFLTYFQNEAQLEKSRLLSDRFSAERPKGSFSTLEIQRTEQGDSAMYLCASRKSTGNSDSPLHFGNGTRLTVT.

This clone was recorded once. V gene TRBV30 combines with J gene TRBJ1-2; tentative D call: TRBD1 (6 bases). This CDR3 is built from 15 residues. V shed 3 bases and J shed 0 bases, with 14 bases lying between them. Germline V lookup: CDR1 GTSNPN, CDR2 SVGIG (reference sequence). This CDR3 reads CAWSVTGLANYGYTF. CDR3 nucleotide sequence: TGTGCCTGGAGCGTAACAGGGCTAGCTAACTATGGCTACACCTTC.

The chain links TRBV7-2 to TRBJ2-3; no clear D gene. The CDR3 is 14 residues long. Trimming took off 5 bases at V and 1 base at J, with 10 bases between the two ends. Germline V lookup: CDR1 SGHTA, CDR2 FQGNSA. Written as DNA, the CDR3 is TGTGCCAGCAGCCCCGTTTTGGGCACAGATACGCAGTATTTT. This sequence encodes CASSPVLGTDTQYF.

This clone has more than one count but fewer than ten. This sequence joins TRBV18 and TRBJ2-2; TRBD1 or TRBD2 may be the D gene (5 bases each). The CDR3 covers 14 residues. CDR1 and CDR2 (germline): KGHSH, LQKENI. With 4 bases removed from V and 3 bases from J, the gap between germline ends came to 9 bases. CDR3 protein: CASSRGPDTGELFF. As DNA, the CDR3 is TGTGCCAGCTCACGGGGACCGGACACCGGGGAGCTGTTTTTT.

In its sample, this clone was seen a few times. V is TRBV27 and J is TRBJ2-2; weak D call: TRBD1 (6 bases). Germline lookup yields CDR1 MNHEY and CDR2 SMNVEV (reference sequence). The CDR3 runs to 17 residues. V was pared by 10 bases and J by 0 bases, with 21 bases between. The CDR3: CATHRRGGLPNTGELFF. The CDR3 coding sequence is TGTGCCACCCACCGCCGAGGGGGTCTCCCGAACACCGGGGAGCTGTTTTTT.